This is a list of T cell receptor beta chains from one sample in a study of spatial heterogeneity in lung cancer. MiXCR, applied by TCRdb to the 5' RACE reads, yields one record per CDR3 protein. Of approximately 50,000 distinct CDR3 sequences in the sample, 6% to 8.5% were seen once. Specimen: PBMCs, collected at follow-up. Receptor source: a female donor with early-stage non-small cell lung cancer. Both conserved end residues are part of each CDR3. The D gene is left open where the match is weak. Expanded clones get a size class; other rows say once, few or many, or leave the size out.

V: TRBV7-8; J: TRBJ2-5; length: 13; D: NA; size: few; DNA: TGTGCCAGCAGCTTAGCGGGACCACCTAAGTCCTACTTC; CDR3: CASSLAGPPKSYF
V: TRBV3-1; J: TRBJ2-1; length: 18; D: TRBD2; size: many; DNA: TGTGCCAGCAGCCAGGTATCTAGCGGGGGCCTCTCCTACAATGAGCAGTTCTTC; CDR3: CASSQVSSGGLSYNEQFF
V: TRBV6-1; J: TRBJ1-6; length: 18; D: TRBD1; size: many; DNA: TGTGCCAGCAGTCCACCCGGGACAGACCCTCCCTGGGGTTCACCCCTCCACTTT; CDR3: CASSPPGTDPPWGSPLHF
V: TRBV4-3; J: TRBJ2-1; length: 16; D: NA; size: many; DNA: TGCGCCAGCAGCCCGGGTGAAGCCTTGTTGCACAATGAGCAGTTCTTC; CDR3: CASSPGEALLHNEQFF
V: TRBV6-2/TRBV6-3; J: TRBJ1-1; length: 14; D: TRBD1; size: many; DNA: TGTGCCAGTAAGGGACAGCCTGCGAACACTGAAGCTTTCTTT; CDR3: CASKGQPANTEAFF
V: TRBV6-6; J: TRBJ2-2; length: 14; D: TRBD1; size: few; DNA: TGTGCCAGCAGCGGAGGACAGGGTGGCCGGGAGCTGTTTTTT; CDR3: CASSGGQGGRELFF
V: TRBV3-1; J: TRBJ1-2; length: 13; D: TRBD1; size: few; DNA: TGTGCCAGCAGTGTACAGGGGGCAGCTGGCTACACCTTC; CDR3: CASSVQGAAGYTF
V: TRBV5-1; J: TRBJ2-7; length: 14; D: TRBD1; size: few; DNA: TGCGCCAGCAGTATGACAGGGCCATTATACGAGCAGTACTTC; CDR3: CASSMTGPLYEQYF
V: TRBV7-2; J: TRBJ1-1; length: 13; D: NA; size: many; DNA: TGTGCCAGCAGCCCGCATATGAACACTGAAGCTTTCTTT; CDR3: CASSPHMNTEAFF
V: TRBV3-1; J: TRBJ1-4; length: 14; D: TRBD1; size: few; DNA: TGTGCCAGCAGCAGACAGGGCCGGGGTGAAAAACTGTTTTTT; CDR3: CASSRQGRGEKLFF
V: TRBV4-3; J: TRBJ1-1; length: 17; D: TRBD1; size: many; DNA: TGCGCCAGCAGCCAAGATAGGGGGGGGACAGGGGACACTGAAGCTTTCTTT; CDR3: CASSQDRGGTGDTEAFF
V: TRBV3-1; J: TRBJ2-2; length: 16; D: TRBD2; size: many; DNA: TGTGCCAGCAGCCACCTAGCGGGGGACCGTACCGGGGAGCTGTTTTTT; CDR3: CASSHLAGDRTGELFF
V: TRBV7-2; J: TRBJ2-6; length: 15; D: NA; size: many; DNA: TGTGCCAGCAGCTTAGGGCACTCTGGGGCCAACGTCCTGACTTTC; CDR3: CASSLGHSGANVLTF
V: TRBV2; J: TRBJ2-3; length: 14; D: NA; size: few; DNA: TGTGCCAGCAGTGCCGGCAGAAGCACAGATACGCAGTATTTT; CDR3: CASSAGRSTDTQYF
V: TRBV6-2/TRBV6-3; J: TRBJ2-7; length: 14; D: NA; size: many; DNA: TGTGCCAGCAGTGGCACGGGACAAACCTACGAGCAGTACTTC; CDR3: CASSGTGQTYEQYF
V: TRBV5-1; J: TRBJ1-1; length: 15; D: NA; size: few; DNA: TGCGCCAGCAGCTTGATTGTCGGGAAAGGCACTGAAGCTTTCTTT; CDR3: CASSLIVGKGTEAFF
V: TRBV18; J: TRBJ2-3; length: 16; D: NA; size: NA; DNA: TGTGCCAGCTCACCACCGAGGGGGTCTAGCACAGATACGCAGTATTTT; CDR3: CASSPPRGSSTDTQYF
V: TRBV7-9; J: TRBJ1-1; length: 14; D: NA; size: many; DNA: TGTGCCAGCAGCCTGAACACAGGGTACACTGAAGCTTTCTTT; CDR3: CASSLNTGYTEAFF
V: TRBV7-2; J: TRBJ2-3; length: 16; D: TRBD2; size: many; DNA: TGTGCCAGCAGCTTCACCGGGACTAGCACGTCAGATACGCAGTATTTT; CDR3: CASSFTGTSTSDTQYF